This T cell receptor beta chain was documented in a study of siplizumab effects on memory and regulatory T cells. Generated by immunoSEQ multiplex PCR, the TCRdb table keeps only in-frame clones and is missing some. The table shows over 85,000 clones, with roughly 92% occurring only once. Turning to this clone: The antigen is undetermined.

Study results and limitations: Significant reduction of alloreactive sequences traceable to unstimulated CD4+ memory cells was observed with siplizumab. Tracing alloreactive clones into unstimulated subsets worked for only a minor fraction of them.

V lost 7 bases, J lost 4 bases, and 17 bases lay in between. The CDR3 length is 15 residues. In germline, CDR1 is MGHDK, CDR2 SYGVNS. The TCR originated in a human donor in good health. The rearrangement links TRBV25-1 to TRBJ1-3; unclear D gene. The material sequenced was CD4+ T cells sorted from blood. The CDR3 spells CASISSEDRGNTIYF. CDR3 nucleotide sequence: TGTGCCAGCATCTCTTCGGAGGACCGCGGAAACACCATATATTTT. The entire variable domain, with the rest obtained from reference TRBV25-1 and TRBJ1-3, is as follows: EADIYQTPRYLVIGTGKKITLECSQTMGHDKMYWYQQDPGMELHLIHYSYGVNSTEKGDLSSESTVSRIRTEHFPLTLESARPSHTSQYLCASISSEDRGNTIYFGEGSWLTVV.